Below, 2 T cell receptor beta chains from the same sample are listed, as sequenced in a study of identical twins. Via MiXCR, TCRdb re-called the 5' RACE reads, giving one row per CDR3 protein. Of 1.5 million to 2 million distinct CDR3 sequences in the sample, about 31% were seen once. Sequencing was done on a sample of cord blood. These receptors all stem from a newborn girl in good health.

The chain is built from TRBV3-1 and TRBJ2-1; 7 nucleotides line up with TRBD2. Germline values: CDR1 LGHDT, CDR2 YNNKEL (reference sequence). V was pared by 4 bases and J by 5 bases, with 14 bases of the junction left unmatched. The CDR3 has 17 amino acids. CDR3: CASSPRRSTGGDNEQFF. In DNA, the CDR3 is TGTGCCAGCAGCCCACGAAGAAGTACGGGAGGAGACAATGAGCAGTTCTTC.

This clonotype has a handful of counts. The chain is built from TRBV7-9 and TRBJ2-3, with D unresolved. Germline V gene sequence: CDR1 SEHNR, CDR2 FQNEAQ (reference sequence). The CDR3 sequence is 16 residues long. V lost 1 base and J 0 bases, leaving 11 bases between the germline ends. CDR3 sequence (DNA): TGTGCCAGCAGCTTAGAGGGCCGATTCAGCACAGATACGCAGTATTTT. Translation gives CASSLEGRFSTDTQYF.